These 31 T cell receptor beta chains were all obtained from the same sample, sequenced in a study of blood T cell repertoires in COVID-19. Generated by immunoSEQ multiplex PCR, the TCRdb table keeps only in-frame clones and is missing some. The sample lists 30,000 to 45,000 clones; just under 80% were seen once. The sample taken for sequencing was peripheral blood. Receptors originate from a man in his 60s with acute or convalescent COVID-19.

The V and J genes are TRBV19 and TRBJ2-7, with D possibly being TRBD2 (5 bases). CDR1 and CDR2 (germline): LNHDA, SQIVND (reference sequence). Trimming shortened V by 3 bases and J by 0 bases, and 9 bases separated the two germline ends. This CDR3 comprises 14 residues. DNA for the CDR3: TGTGCCAGTAGTATTACTAGTTACTCCTACGAGCAGTACTTC. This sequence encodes CASSITSYSYEQYF.

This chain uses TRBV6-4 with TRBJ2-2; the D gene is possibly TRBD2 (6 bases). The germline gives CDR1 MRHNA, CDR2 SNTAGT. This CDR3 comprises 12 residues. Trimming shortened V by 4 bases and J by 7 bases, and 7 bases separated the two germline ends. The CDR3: CASSVSGGELFF. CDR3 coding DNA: TGTGCCAGCAGTGTTAGCGGCGGGGAGCTGTTTTTT.

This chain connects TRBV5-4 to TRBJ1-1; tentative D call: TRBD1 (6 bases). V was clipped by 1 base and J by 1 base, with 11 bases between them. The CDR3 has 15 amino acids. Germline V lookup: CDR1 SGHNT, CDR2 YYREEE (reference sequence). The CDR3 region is CASSLRGRGNTEAFF. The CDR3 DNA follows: TGTGCCAGCAGCTTGAGGGGCAGGGGGAACACTGAAGCTTTCTTT.

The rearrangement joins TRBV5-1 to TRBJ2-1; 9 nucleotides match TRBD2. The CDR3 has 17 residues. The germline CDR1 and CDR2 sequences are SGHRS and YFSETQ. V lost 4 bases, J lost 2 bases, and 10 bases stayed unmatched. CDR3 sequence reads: CASSQSSGAAPYNEQFF. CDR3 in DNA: TGCGCCAGCAGCCAATCTAGCGGGGCCGCACCCTACAATGAGCAGTTCTTC.

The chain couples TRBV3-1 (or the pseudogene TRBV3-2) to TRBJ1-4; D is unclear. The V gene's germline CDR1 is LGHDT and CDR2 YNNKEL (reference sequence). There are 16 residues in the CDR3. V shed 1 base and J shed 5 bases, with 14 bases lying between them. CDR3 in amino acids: CASSQAAGMSNEKLFF. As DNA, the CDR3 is TGTGCCAGCAGCCAAGCTGCCGGGATGTCAAATGAAAAACTGTTTTTT.

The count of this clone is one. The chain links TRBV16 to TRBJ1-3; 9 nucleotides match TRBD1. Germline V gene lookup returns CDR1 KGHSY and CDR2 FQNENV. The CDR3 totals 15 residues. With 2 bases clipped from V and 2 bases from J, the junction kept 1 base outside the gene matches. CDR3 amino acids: CASSQTGGTGNTIYF. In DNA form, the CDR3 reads TGTGCCAGCAGCCAAACAGGGGGCACTGGAAACACCATATATTTT.

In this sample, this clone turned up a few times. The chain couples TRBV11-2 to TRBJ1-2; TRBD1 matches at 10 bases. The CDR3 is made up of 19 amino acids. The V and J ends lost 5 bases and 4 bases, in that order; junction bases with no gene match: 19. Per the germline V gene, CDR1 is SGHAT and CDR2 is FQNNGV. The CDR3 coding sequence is TGTGCCAGCAGCACGCGGGGGACAGGGGAGACAAGAATGGTCTATGGCTACACCTTC. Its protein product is CASSTRGTGETRMVYGYTF.

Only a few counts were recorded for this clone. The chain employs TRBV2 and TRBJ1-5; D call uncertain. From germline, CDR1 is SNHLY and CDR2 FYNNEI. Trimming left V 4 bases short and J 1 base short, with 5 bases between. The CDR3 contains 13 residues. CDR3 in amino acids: CASSGESNQPQHF. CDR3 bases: TGTGCCAGCAGTGGCGAGAGCAATCAGCCCCAGCATTTT.

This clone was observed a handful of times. For the CDR3, the DNA is TGTGCCAGCAGGGACAGGGCCGAGCAGTACTTC. The encoded protein is CASRDRAEQYF. The chain combines TRBV2 with TRBJ2-7; 8 bases match TRBD1. V lost 6 bases, J lost 6 bases, and 1 base stayed unmatched. The CDR3 is 11 residues long. The germline V gene has CDR1 SNHLY and CDR2 FYNNEI.

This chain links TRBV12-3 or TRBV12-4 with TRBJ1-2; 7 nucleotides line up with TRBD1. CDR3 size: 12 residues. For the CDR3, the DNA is TGTGCTACGCAGGGGGTAGGCTATGGCTACACCTTC. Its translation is CATQGVGYGYTF.

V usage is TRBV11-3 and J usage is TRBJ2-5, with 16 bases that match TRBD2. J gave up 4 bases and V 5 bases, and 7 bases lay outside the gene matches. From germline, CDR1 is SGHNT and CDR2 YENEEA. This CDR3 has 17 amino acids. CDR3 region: CASSPGLAGGPRETQYF. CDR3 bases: TGTGCCAGCAGCCCGGGACTAGCGGGAGGGCCACGAGAGACCCAGTACTTC.

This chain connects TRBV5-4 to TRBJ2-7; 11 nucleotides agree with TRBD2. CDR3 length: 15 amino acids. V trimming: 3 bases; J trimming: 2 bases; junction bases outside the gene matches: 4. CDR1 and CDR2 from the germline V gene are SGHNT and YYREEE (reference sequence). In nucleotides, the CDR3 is TGTGCCAGCAGCTCACTAGCGGGAGAGACCTACGAGCAGTACTTC. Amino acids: CASSSLAGETYEQYF.

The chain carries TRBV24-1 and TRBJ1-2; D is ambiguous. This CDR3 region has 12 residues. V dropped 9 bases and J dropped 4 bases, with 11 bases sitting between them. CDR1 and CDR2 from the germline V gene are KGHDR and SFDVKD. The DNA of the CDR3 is TGTGCCACCGCGCTAACCGGCTATGGCTACACCTTC. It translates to CATALTGYGYTF.

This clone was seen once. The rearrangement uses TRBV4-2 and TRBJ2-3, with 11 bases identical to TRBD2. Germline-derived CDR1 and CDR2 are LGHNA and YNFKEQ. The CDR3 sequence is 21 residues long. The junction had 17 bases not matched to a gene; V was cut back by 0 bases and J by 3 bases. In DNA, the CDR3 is TGTGCCAGCAGCCAAGATTGGGTAGCGGGAGGGCTCTCCCCCAATACAGATACGCAGTATTTT. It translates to CASSQDWVAGGLSPNTDTQYF.

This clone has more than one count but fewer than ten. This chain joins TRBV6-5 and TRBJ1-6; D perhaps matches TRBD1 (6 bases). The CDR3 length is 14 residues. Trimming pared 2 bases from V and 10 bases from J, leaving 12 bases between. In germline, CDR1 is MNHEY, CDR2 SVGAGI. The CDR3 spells CASSYAGGKSPLHF. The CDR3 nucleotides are TGTGCCAGCAGTTACGCGGGGGGCAAATCACCCCTCCACTTT.

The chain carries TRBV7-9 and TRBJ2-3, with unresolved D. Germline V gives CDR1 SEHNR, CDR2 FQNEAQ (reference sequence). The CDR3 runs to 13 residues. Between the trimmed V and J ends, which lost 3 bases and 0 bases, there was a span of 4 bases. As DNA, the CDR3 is TGTGCCAGCAGCTTGTCTAGCACAGATACGCAGTATTTT. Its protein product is CASSLSSTDTQYF.

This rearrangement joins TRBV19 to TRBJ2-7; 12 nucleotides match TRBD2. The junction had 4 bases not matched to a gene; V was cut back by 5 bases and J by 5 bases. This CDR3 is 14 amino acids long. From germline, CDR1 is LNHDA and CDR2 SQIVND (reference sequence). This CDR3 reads CASSLTSGSNEQYF. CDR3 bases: TGTGCCAGTAGTTTGACTAGCGGGAGCAACGAGCAGTACTTC.

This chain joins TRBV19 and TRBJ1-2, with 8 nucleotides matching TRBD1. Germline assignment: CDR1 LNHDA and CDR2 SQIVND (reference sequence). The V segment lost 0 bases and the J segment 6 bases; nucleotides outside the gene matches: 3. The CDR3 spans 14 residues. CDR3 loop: CASSIEGTGDGYTF. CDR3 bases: TGTGCCAGTAGTATAGAAGGGACAGGTGATGGCTACACCTTC.

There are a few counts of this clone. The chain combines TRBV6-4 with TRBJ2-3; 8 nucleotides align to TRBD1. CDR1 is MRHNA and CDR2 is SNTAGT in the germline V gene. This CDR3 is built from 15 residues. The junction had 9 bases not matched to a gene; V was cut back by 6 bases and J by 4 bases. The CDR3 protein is CASSPQGDSADTQYF. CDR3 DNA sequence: TGTGCCAGCAGCCCACAGGGGGACTCCGCAGATACGCAGTATTTT.

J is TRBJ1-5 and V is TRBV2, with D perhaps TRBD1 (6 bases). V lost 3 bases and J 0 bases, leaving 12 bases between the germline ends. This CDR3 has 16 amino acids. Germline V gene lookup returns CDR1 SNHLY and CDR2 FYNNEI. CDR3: CASSDPGAFSNQPQHF. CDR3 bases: TGTGCCAGCAGTGACCCAGGGGCTTTTAGCAATCAGCCCCAGCATTTT. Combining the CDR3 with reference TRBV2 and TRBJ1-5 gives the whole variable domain EPEVTQTPSHQVTQMGQEVILRCVPISNHLYFYWYRQILGQKVEFLVSFYNNEISEKSEIFDDQFSVERPDGSNFTLKIRSTKLEDSAMYFCASSDPGAFSNQPQHFGDGTRLSIL.

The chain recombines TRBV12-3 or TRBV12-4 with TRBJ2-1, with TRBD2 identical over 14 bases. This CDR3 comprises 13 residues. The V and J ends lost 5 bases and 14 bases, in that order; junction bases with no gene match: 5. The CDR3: CASSEGLAGAEFF. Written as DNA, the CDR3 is TGTGCCAGCAGTGAGGGACTAGCGGGAGCAGAGTTCTTC.

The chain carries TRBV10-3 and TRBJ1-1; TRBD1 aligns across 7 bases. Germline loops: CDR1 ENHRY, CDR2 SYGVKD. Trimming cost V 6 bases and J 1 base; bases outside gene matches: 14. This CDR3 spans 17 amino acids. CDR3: CAIRAIDRAWGNTEAFF. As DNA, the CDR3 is TGTGCCATCAGAGCAATCGACAGGGCTTGGGGGAACACTGAAGCTTTCTTT.

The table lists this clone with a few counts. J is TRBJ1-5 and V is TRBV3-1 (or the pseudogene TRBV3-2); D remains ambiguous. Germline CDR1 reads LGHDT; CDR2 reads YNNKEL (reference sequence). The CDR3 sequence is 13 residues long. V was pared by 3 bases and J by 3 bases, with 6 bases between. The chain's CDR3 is CASSHRVNQPQHF. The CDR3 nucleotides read TGTGCCAGCAGCCACCGAGTCAATCAGCCCCAGCATTTT.

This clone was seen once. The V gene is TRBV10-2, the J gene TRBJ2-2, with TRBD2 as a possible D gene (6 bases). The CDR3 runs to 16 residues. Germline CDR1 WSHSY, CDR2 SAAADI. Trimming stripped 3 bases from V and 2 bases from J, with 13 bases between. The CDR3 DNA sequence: TGCGCCAGCAGTGAATATACTAGCCCAAACACCGGGGAGCTGTTTTTT. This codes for CASSEYTSPNTGELFF.

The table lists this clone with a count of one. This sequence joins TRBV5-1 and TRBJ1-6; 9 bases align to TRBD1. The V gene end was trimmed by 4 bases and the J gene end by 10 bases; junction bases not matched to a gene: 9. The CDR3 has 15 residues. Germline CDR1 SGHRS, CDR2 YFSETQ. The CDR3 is CASSPDRGSGSPLHF. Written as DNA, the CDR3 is TGCGCCAGCAGCCCGGACAGGGGATCAGGGTCACCCCTCCACTTT.

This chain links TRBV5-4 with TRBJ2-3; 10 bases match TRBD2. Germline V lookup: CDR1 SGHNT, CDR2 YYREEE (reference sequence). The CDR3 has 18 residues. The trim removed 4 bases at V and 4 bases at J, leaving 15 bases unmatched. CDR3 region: CASSTGVLAGRVADTQYF. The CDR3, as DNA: TGTGCCAGCAGCACCGGGGTACTAGCGGGAAGAGTTGCAGATACGCAGTATTTT.

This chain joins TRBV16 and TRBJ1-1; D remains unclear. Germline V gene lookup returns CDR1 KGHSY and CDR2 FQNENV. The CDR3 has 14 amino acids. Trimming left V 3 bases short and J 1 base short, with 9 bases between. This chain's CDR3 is CASSHLPGNTEAFF. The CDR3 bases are TGTGCCAGCAGCCACCTGCCCGGGAACACTGAAGCTTTCTTT.

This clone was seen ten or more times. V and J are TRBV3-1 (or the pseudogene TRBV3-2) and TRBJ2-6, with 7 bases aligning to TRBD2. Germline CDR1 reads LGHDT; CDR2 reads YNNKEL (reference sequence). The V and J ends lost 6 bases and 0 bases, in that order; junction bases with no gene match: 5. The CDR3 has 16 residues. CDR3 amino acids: CASSHSGVSGANVLTF. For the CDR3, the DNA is TGTGCCAGCAGTCACAGCGGGGTCTCTGGGGCCAACGTCCTGACTTTC.

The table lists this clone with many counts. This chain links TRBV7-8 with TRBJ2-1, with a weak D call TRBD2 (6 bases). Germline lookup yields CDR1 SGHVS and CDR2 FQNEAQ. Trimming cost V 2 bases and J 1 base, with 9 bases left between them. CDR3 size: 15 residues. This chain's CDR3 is CASSLLSGSYNEQFF. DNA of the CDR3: TGTGCCAGCAGCTTACTAAGCGGGTCCTACAATGAGCAGTTCTTC. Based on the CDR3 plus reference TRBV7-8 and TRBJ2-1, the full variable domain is GAGVSQSPRYKVAKRGQDVALRCDPISGHVSLFWYQQALGQGPEFLTYFQNEAQLDKSGLPSDRFFAERPEGSVSTLKIQRTQQEDSAVYLCASSLLSGSYNEQFFGPGTRLTVL.

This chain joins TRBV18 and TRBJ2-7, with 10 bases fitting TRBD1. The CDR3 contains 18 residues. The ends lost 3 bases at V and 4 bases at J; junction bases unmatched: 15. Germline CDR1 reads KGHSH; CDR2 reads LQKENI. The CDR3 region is CASSPMAVPGQGSYEQYF. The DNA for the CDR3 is TGTGCCAGCTCACCCATGGCGGTACCGGGACAGGGGTCGTACGAGCAGTACTTC.

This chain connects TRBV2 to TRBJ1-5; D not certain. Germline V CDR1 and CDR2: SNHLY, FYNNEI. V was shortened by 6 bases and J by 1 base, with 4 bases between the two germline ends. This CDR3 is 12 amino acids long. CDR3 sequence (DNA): TGTGCCAGCAGCGGGAGCAATCAGCCCCAGCATTTT. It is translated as CASSGSNQPQHF. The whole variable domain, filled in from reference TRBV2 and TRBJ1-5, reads EPEVTQTPSHQVTQMGQEVILRCVPISNHLYFYWYRQILGQKVEFLVSFYNNEISEKSEIFDDQFSVERPDGSNFTLKIRSTKLEDSAMYFCASSGSNQPQHFGDGTRLSIL.